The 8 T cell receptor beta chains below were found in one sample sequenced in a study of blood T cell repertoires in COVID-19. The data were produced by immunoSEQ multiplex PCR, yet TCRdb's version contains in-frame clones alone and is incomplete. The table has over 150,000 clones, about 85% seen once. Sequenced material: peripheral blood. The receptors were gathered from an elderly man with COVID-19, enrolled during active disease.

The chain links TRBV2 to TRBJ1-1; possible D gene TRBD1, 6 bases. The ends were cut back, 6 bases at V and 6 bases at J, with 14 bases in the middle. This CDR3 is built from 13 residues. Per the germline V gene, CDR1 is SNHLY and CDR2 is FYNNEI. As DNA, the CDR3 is TGTGCCAGCAGGAGCCTCAGGGGCGCTGAAGCTTTCTTT. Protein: CASRSLRGAEAFF.

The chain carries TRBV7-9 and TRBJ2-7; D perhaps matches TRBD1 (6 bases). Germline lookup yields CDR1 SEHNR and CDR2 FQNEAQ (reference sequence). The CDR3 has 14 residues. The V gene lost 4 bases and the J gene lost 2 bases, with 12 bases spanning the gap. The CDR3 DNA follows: TGTGCCAGCAGCTCGCGAACAGGGCCCTACGAGCAGTACTTC. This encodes CASSSRTGPYEQYF.

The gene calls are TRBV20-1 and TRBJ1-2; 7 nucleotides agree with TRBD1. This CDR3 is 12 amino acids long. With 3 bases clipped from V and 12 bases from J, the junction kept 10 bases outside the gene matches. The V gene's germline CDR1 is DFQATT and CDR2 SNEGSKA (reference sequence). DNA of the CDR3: TGCAGTGCTAGTCAGGGGGGACAGCGGAACACCTTC. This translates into CSASQGGQRNTF.

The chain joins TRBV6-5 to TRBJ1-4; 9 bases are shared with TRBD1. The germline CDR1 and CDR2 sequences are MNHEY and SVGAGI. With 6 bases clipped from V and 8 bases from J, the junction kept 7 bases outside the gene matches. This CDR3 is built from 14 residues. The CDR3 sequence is CASSWDRVGEKLFF. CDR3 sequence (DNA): TGTGCCAGCAGCTGGGACAGGGTGGGGGAAAAACTGTTTTTT.

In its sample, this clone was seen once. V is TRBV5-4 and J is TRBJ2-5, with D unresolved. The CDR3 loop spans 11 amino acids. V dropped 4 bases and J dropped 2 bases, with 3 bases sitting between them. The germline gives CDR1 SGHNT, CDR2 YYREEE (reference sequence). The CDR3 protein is CASSLQETQYF. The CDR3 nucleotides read TGTGCCAGCAGCCTGCAAGAGACCCAGTACTTC.

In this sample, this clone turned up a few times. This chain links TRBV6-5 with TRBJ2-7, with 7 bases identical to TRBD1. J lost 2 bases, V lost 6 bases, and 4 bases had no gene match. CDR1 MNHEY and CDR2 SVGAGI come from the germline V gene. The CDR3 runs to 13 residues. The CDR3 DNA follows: TGTGCCAGCAGGAACAGGGGAGCCTACGAGCAGTACTTC. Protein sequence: CASRNRGAYEQYF.

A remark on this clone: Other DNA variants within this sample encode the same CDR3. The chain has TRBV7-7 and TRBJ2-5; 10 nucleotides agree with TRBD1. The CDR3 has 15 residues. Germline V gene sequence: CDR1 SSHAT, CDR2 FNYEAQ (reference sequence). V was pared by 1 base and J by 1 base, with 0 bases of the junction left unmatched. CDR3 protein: CASSLGTGGQETQYF. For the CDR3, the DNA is TGTGCCAGCAGCTTAGGGACAGGGGGCCAAGAGACCCAGTACTTC.

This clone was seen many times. CDR3 sequence (DNA): TGTGCCAGTAGTATTGGCCGGGGGTATAATTCACCCCTCCACTTT. Encoded protein: CASSIGRGYNSPLHF. V is TRBV19 and J is TRBJ1-6; TRBD1 might be the D (5 bases). V lost 3 bases and J 4 bases, leaving 10 bases between the germline ends. The CDR3 sequence is 15 residues long. CDR1 and CDR2 (germline): LNHDA, SQIVND (reference sequence).